This record looks at one T cell receptor (beta chain) sequence and its context. The CDR3 length is 15 residues. The germline CDR1 and CDR2 sequences are MNHEY and SVGAGI. Trimming at V came to 2 bases and at J to 4 bases, leaving 3 bases not matched to a gene. The data stem from a study of blood T cell repertoires in COVID-19. At the level of the study: From T cells, B-cell-depleted T cells, or PBMCs came the material, which was cDNA or gDNA.

As processed by the authors: Amplification of reference gene primers was used by the study to estimate nucleated cell counts. The repertoire was sequenced with immunoSEQ multiplex PCR; TCRdb's copy has only in-frame clones and lacks some. D and trimming were read from the DNA, whereas the V and J calls and clone size are those reported in that table. The profile shows about 67,000 clones, 70% to 90% of them singletons. The sequenced sample consisted of peripheral blood. This TCR was recovered from a woman in her fifties or sixties with acute or convalescent COVID-19. The chain links TRBV6-5 to TRBJ1-4, with 8 bases aligning to TRBD1. CDR3 bases: TGTGCCAGCAGTTACGGACAGGGATATAATGAAAAACTGTTTTTT. Protein sequence: CASSYGQGYNEKLFF.